Below, one T cell receptor (beta chain) is given with its context. This sample is part of a study of blood T cell repertoires in COVID-19. As for the study in general: The study drew acute and convalescent COVID-19 samples from the United States, Italy and Spain. PBMCs, B-cell-depleted T cells, or T cells were the source of the cDNA or gDNA that made up the material.

Original methodology: Estimation of nucleated cell counts was performed using reference gene primer amplification. The repertoire was sequenced with immunoSEQ multiplex PCR; TCRdb's copy has only in-frame clones and lacks some. V, J and clone size derive from that table, while D and trimming were established from the DNA sequence. In the table there are about 150,000 clones, about 86% of which are singletons. The germline V gene encodes CDR1 LNHDA and CDR2 SQIVND (reference sequence). The junction had 9 bases not matched to a gene; V was cut back by 6 bases and J by 5 bases. The CDR3 loop spans 15 amino acids.

The source material was peripheral blood. V usage is TRBV19 and J usage is TRBJ2-5; TRBD2 agrees at 10 bases. This TCR was sampled from a woman aged 55-69 years with acute or convalescent COVID-19. This CDR3 reads CASSLTSGASETQYF. The DNA of the CDR3 is TGTGCCAGTAGCCTAACTAGCGGGGCGTCGGAGACCCAGTACTTC.